These 13 T cell receptor beta chains came from one sample sequenced in a study of blood T cell repertoires in COVID-19 (dated by TCRdb to the early 2020s). Receptors were amplified or captured by the immunoSEQ multiplex PCR assay. Not all clones reach the TCRdb copy of this immuneACCESS table, which keeps in-frame sequences only. Checked studies attribute under half of the gap to unresolved V genes and leave the rest unexplained. The sample records 60,000 to 75,000 clones, approximately 85% of which are singletons. Approximately 20% of the sample is taken by the ten largest. The specimen was peripheral blood. These receptors were taken from a human donor in a cohort sampled during active COVID-19.

The rearrangement links TRBV11-2 to TRBJ1-1; D unclear. The CDR3 is 12 amino acids. Per the germline V gene, CDR1 is SGHAT and CDR2 is FQNNGV. V lost 3 bases, J lost 5 bases, and 7 bases lay in between. The CDR3 loop reads CASSFTGTEAFF. The CDR3 region has the DNA TGTGCCAGCAGCTTTACCGGGACTGAAGCTTTCTTT.

The chain combines TRBV14 with TRBJ2-3; 10 nucleotides match TRBD2. Trimming at V came to 2 bases and at J to 1 base, leaving 6 bases not matched to a gene. This CDR3 has 17 amino acids. Germline V CDR1 and CDR2: SGHDN, FVKESK. DNA for the CDR3: TGTGCCAGCAGCCAATATTGGACTAGCGGTCGCACAGATACGCAGTATTTT. Translated: CASSQYWTSGRTDTQYF.

This chain connects TRBV12-3 or TRBV12-4 to TRBJ2-1; D is ambiguous. Between the trimmed V and J ends, which lost 7 bases and 9 bases, there was a span of 10 bases. The CDR3 has 11 amino acids. The CDR3 DNA sequence: TGTGCCAGCACCCCGGTTAGTGAGCAGTTCTTC. It encodes CASTPVSEQFF.

V gene TRBV5-4 combines with J gene TRBJ1-2, with D maybe TRBD1 (5 bases). Germline V lookup: CDR1 SGHNT, CDR2 YYREEE (reference sequence). V lost 0 bases, J lost 4 bases, and 13 bases lay in between. CDR3 size: 15 residues. The CDR3 reads CASSLAGQGSYGYTF. CDR3 DNA: TGTGCCAGCAGCTTGGCTGGGCAGGGCAGCTATGGCTACACCTTC.

CDR3 in DNA: TGTGCCAGCAGTAGGGACAGGTCCACAGATACGCAGTATTTT. This codes for CASSRDRSTDTQYF. This chain joins TRBV2 and TRBJ2-3; 8 positions agree with TRBD1. The CDR3 covers 14 residues. After removal of 5 bases from V and 2 bases from J, the junction contained 3 bases not matched to a gene. Germline lookup yields CDR1 SNHLY and CDR2 FYNNEI.

As concerns this clone: This sample also contains other DNA sequences that code for the same CDR3. The J gene is TRBJ1-5, the V gene TRBV18; D may be TRBD1 (5 bases). Per the germline V gene, CDR1 is KGHSH and CDR2 is LQKENI. Trimming removed 2 bases at V and 5 bases at J, with 7 bases between. This CDR3 is built from 13 residues. The CDR3 sequence is CASSPGRDQPQHF. The DNA for the CDR3 is TGTGCCAGCTCACCAGGCAGGGATCAGCCCCAGCATTTT.

The rearrangement uses TRBV19 and TRBJ1-1, with unresolved D. The CDR3 loop spans 12 amino acids. V was trimmed by 4 bases and J by 7 bases, leaving 10 bases between them. Germline CDR1 reads LNHDA; CDR2 reads SQIVND (reference sequence). In nucleotides, the CDR3 is TGTGCCAGTAGTAGTTCCGGGGATGAAGCTTTCTTT. Encoded protein: CASSSSGDEAFF.

This chain connects TRBV3-1 (or the pseudogene TRBV3-2) to TRBJ1-5; 7 positions match TRBD1. The CDR3 spans 14 residues. The V and J ends lost 6 bases and 2 bases, in that order; junction bases with no gene match: 4. Germline V CDR1 and CDR2: LGHDT, YNNKEL (reference sequence). The CDR3 here is CASSSTGGNQPQHF. In nucleotides, the CDR3 is TGTGCCAGCAGTTCCACAGGGGGCAATCAGCCCCAGCATTTT.

Of note for this clone: Other DNA sequences in the same sample also yield this CDR3. V usage is TRBV10-2 and J usage is TRBJ2-3; D unclear. V lost 0 bases, J lost 0 bases, and 7 bases lay in between. CDR1 is WSHSY, CDR2 SAAADI, per germline. The CDR3 sequence is 15 residues long. The CDR3 region is CASSESPTSTDTQYF. The CDR3 DNA reads TGCGCCAGCAGTGAGTCCCCTACTAGCACAGATACGCAGTATTTT.

The chain couples TRBV7-9 to TRBJ1-1, with D possibly TRBD1 on 5 matching bases. The V gene lost 2 bases and the J gene lost 7 bases, with 11 bases spanning the gap. Germline CDR1 is SEHNR and CDR2 is FQNEAQ (reference sequence). This CDR3 region has 13 residues. This CDR3 reads CASSLRGEGEAFF. CDR3 bases: TGTGCCAGCAGCTTACGGGGGGAGGGTGAAGCTTTCTTT.

In its sample, this clone was seen once. This chain links TRBV7-8 with TRBJ2-1; 7 bases map to TRBD1. The CDR3 loop spans 15 amino acids. Trimming took 4 bases from V and 1 from J; bases not matched to a gene: 4. Germline assignment: CDR1 SGHVS and CDR2 FQNEAQ. DNA for the CDR3: TGTGCCAGCAGCTGGCCGGGACAGTCCTACAATGAGCAGTTCTTC. Amino acid sequence: CASSWPGQSYNEQFF.

The count of this clone is one. The rearrangement uses TRBV19 and TRBJ1-5; 7 bases align to TRBD1. The CDR3 consists of 14 residues. CDR1 and CDR2 (germline): LNHDA, SQIVND (reference sequence). Losses at the gene ends were 5 bases for V and 4 bases for J; bases not matched to a gene: 5. The CDR3 spells CASSGQGGNQPQHF. The DNA for the CDR3 is TGTGCCAGTAGTGGTCAGGGGGGAAATCAGCCCCAGCATTTT.

In the case of this clone: Sequence at one end of the junction differs from germline and may be a read error. V gene TRBV12-3 or TRBV12-4 combines with J gene TRBJ2-4; D is undetermined. The CDR3 contains 8 residues. Here the CDR3 reads CASERLHF. The CDR3 DNA sequence: TGTGCCAGCGAGCGCCTTCACTTC.